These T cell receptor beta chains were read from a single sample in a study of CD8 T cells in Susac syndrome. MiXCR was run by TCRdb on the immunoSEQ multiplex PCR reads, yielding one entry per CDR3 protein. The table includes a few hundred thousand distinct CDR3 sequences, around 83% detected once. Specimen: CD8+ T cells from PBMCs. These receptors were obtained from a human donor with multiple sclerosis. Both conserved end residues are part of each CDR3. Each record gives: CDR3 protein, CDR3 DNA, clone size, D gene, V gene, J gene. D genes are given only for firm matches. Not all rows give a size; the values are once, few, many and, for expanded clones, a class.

CDR3aa: CASSVGGWDRRGTGELFF; CDR3nt: TGTGCCAGCAGCGTAGGGGGGTGGGACAGGAGAGGAACCGGGGAGCTGTTTTTT; abundance: once; d_gene: TRBD1; v_gene: TRBV9; j_gene: TRBJ2-2
CDR3aa: CASSPWTETYNEQFF; CDR3nt: TGTGCCAGCAGCCCCTGGACGGAGACCTACAATGAGCAGTTCTTC; abundance: .; d_gene: .; v_gene: TRBV3-1; j_gene: TRBJ2-1
CDR3aa: CASQPGTQNTEAFF; CDR3nt: TGTGCCAGCCAACCCGGGACACAGAACACTGAAGCTTTCTTT; abundance: .; d_gene: .; v_gene: TRBV27; j_gene: TRBJ1-1
CDR3aa: CASDTGQGVPNTEAFF; CDR3nt: TGCGCCAGCGATACGGGACAGGGAGTCCCGAACACTGAAGCTTTCTTT; abundance: .; d_gene: TRBD1; v_gene: TRBV5-1; j_gene: TRBJ1-1
CDR3aa: CASSHRGYNEQFF; CDR3nt: TGTGCCAGCAGTCACAGGGGCTACAATGAGCAGTTCTTC; abundance: .; d_gene: TRBD1; v_gene: TRBV6-5; j_gene: TRBJ2-1
CDR3aa: CSAPDRASYNEQFF; CDR3nt: TGCAGTGCGCCCGACAGGGCATCTTACAATGAGCAGTTCTTC; abundance: .; d_gene: TRBD1; v_gene: TRBV20-1; j_gene: TRBJ2-1
CDR3aa: CASSLVVVNEQFF; CDR3nt: TGTGCCAGCAGCTTAGTAGTAGTCAATGAGCAGTTCTTC; abundance: .; d_gene: .; v_gene: TRBV7-9; j_gene: TRBJ2-1
CDR3aa: CASRFGGNNEQFF; CDR3nt: TGTGCCAGCAGGTTCGGAGGAAACAATGAGCAGTTCTTC; abundance: .; d_gene: .; v_gene: TRBV7-9; j_gene: TRBJ2-1
CDR3aa: CASSPAGTLTYEQYF; CDR3nt: TGTGCCAGTAGTCCAGCGGGCACCCTTACCTACGAGCAGTACTTC; abundance: few; d_gene: .; v_gene: TRBV19; j_gene: TRBJ2-7
CDR3aa: CASSPHRDRGNQPQHF; CDR3nt: TGTGCCAGCAGCCCTCACCGGGACAGGGGCAATCAGCCCCAGCATTTT; abundance: .; d_gene: TRBD1; v_gene: TRBV3-1; j_gene: TRBJ1-5
CDR3aa: CASSYQRTSSGNTIYF; CDR3nt: TGTGCCAGCAGCTACCAACGGACCAGCTCCGGAAACACCATATATTTT; abundance: .; d_gene: .; v_gene: TRBV7-2; j_gene: TRBJ1-3
CDR3aa: CASSFSEGDTGELFF; CDR3nt: TGCGCCAGCAGCTTTTCCGAAGGGGACACCGGGGAGCTGTTTTTT; abundance: .; d_gene: .; v_gene: TRBV5-1; j_gene: TRBJ2-2
CDR3aa: CASAAGESYEQYF; CDR3nt: TGTGCCAGCGCGGCGGGAGAGTCCTACGAGCAGTACTTC; abundance: .; d_gene: TRBD2; v_gene: TRBV9; j_gene: TRBJ2-7